This entry lists 21 T cell receptor beta chains sequenced from one sample in a study of blood T cell repertoires in COVID-19. Generated by immunoSEQ multiplex PCR, the TCRdb table keeps only in-frame clones and is missing some. The data contain 200,000 to 250,000 clones, roughly 85% of them singletons. Sequencing was performed on PBMCs or T cells enriched from blood (not recorded which). The receptors were sampled from a woman aged 40 to 49 with acute COVID-19.

This clone was seen more than once but under ten times. The chain is built from TRBV4-3 and TRBJ2-1; D is perhaps TRBD1 (5 bases). The CDR3 contains 14 residues. Germline CDR1 reads LGHNA; CDR2 reads YSLEER. The ends were cut back, 3 bases at V and 15 bases at J, with 21 bases in the middle. In nucleotides, the CDR3 is TGCGCCAGCAGCCAGGGGCTGCAGGGTCGCGATCTGTTCTTC. Amino acids: CASSQGLQGRDLFF.

The chain carries TRBV3-1 (or the pseudogene TRBV3-2) and TRBJ1-2; 8 positions agree with TRBD1. CDR3 length equals 15 residues. CDR1 LGHDT and CDR2 YNNKEL come from the germline V gene (reference sequence). V shed 0 bases and J 6 bases; nucleotides not matched to a gene: 6. The CDR3 nucleotides read TGTGCCAGCAGCCAAGAAGTGCAGGGGGCGCATGGCTACACCTTC. It yields the protein CASSQEVQGAHGYTF.

This clone was counted once. CDR3 nucleotide sequence: TGTGCCAGTGGGGACAGCTCGGAAAAACTGTTTTTT. Protein: CASGDSSEKLFF. The chain is built from TRBV19 and TRBJ1-4; 7 bases align to TRBD1. Germline CDR1 LNHDA, CDR2 SQIVND (reference sequence). The CDR3 is made up of 12 amino acids. The trim removed 8 bases at V and 8 bases at J, leaving 5 bases unmatched.

This clone appeared a single time. The chain employs TRBV25-1 and TRBJ2-2; D is unclear. Germline V gene lookup returns CDR1 MGHDK and CDR2 SYGVNS. The CDR3 has 13 residues. V was cut by 4 bases and J by 1 base, with 4 bases left in between. CDR3 sequence: CASSVRNTGELFF. The CDR3, as DNA: TGTGCCAGCAGTGTTCGGAACACCGGGGAGCTGTTTTTT.

The rearrangement uses TRBV11-3 and TRBJ1-1; D is uncertain. The CDR3 totals 13 residues. The germline V and J ends were trimmed by 5 bases and 11 bases, with 18 bases remaining between them. Germline V gene lookup returns CDR1 SGHNT and CDR2 YENEEA. CDR3 nucleotides: TGTGCCAGCAGCCTAACACCGGGAAGCGCGGCTTTCTTT. Its protein product is CASSLTPGSAAFF.

This chain uses TRBV27 with TRBJ1-2; no definite D call. CDR3 length: 15 amino acids. Trimming shortened V by 4 bases and J by 1 base, and 13 bases separated the two germline ends. The germline V gene encodes CDR1 MNHEY and CDR2 SMNVEV (reference sequence). The CDR3: CASSSLLTDNYGYTF. The DNA of the CDR3 is TGTGCCAGCAGTTCCCTACTCACAGATAACTATGGCTACACCTTC.

The chain joins TRBV30 to TRBJ1-5, with TRBD1 as a possible D gene (6 bases). Germline V gives CDR1 GTSNPN, CDR2 SVGIG (reference sequence). This CDR3 region has 14 residues. V was pared by 0 bases and J by 5 bases, with 11 bases between. The CDR3 region is CAWSVTGLYQPQHF. The CDR3, as DNA: TGTGCCTGGAGTGTTACAGGGTTATATCAGCCCCAGCATTTT.

The gene calls are TRBV6-5 and TRBJ1-1, with D perhaps matching TRBD1 (6 bases). Germline V gene sequence: CDR1 MNHEY, CDR2 SVGAGI. This CDR3 contains 11 residues. V shed 6 bases and J shed 12 bases, with 14 bases lying between them. The CDR3 reads CASSGQGRTFF. The DNA of the CDR3 is TGTGCCAGCAGCGGCCAGGGGCGAACTTTCTTT.

The rearrangement joins TRBV5-4 to TRBJ2-6, with a tentative D call TRBD1 (5 bases). Deletions cut 4 bases from V and 2 bases from J, with 16 bases between. The CDR3 runs 17 residues. Germline lookup yields CDR1 SGHNT and CDR2 YYREEE (reference sequence). Here the CDR3 DNA reads TGTGCCAGCAGCCCATTTAAAGAAGGGGCTGGGGCCAACGTCCTGACTTTC. This translates into CASSPFKEGAGANVLTF.

The V call is TRBV16, the J call TRBJ1-5; maybe TRBD1 (5 bases). The germline V and J ends were trimmed by 0 bases and 0 bases, with 15 bases remaining between them. The CDR3 has 18 amino acids. From germline, CDR1 is KGHSY and CDR2 FQNENV. Written as DNA, the CDR3 is TGTGCCAGCAGCCAATCTTTCAGGGTTCCGTATAGCAATCAGCCCCAGCATTTT. This encodes CASSQSFRVPYSNQPQHF.

CDR3 nucleotides: TGCAGCGTGAGCGGTCGATTGGGCTACGAGCAGTACTTC. Amino acids: CSVSGRLGYEQYF. The chain has TRBV29-1 and TRBJ2-7; possibly TRBD2 for D (5 bases). The CDR3 runs to 13 residues. V was trimmed by 6 bases and J by 3 bases, leaving 15 bases between them. CDR1 is SQVTM and CDR2 is ANQGSEA in the germline V gene.

This chain uses TRBV7-2 with TRBJ2-7; TRBD2 aligns across 8 bases. This CDR3 has 15 residues. Germline loops: CDR1 SGHTA, CDR2 FQGNSA. V shed 1 base, J shed 5 bases, and the junction held 7 bases outside the gene matches. CDR3 sequence (DNA): TGTGCCAGCAGCTTAGTGGTGACTAGCGCGGACGAGCAGTACTTC. The encoded protein is CASSLVVTSADEQYF.

The chain recombines TRBV12-3 or TRBV12-4 with TRBJ1-2, with TRBD1 identical over 7 bases. The J segment lost 4 bases and the V segment lost 6 bases, leaving 5 bases of the junction unmatched. This CDR3 contains 13 residues. The CDR3 nucleotides are TGTGCCAGCAGCATGCGGACAGGCTATGGCTACACCTTC. Its protein product is CASSMRTGYGYTF.

The V gene is TRBV2, the J gene TRBJ1-6; the D is unclear. The CDR3 totals 15 residues. Germline V lookup: CDR1 SNHLY, CDR2 FYNNEI. The V gene lost 3 bases and the J gene lost 4 bases, with 10 bases spanning the gap. The CDR3 DNA is TGTGCCAGCAGTGACAACTCAAATTATAATTCACCCCTCCACTTT. This translates into CASSDNSNYNSPLHF.

The V call is TRBV7-3, the J call TRBJ1-6; D unclear. Germline V gives CDR1 SGHTA, CDR2 FQGTGA. V lost 3 bases to trimming and J lost 7 bases, with 16 bases between them. The CDR3 spans 16 residues. The CDR3 loop reads CASSFRRGSSNSPLHF. CDR3 sequence (DNA): TGTGCCAGCAGCTTCCGACGAGGGTCTTCCAATTCACCCCTCCACTTT.

This clone was seen a few times. The rearrangement uses TRBV19 and TRBJ1-1, with D perhaps TRBD1 (5 bases). This CDR3 region has 13 residues. In germline, CDR1 is LNHDA, CDR2 SQIVND (reference sequence). V was trimmed by 2 bases and J by 6 bases, leaving 10 bases between them. The DNA for the CDR3 is TGTGCCAGTAGTATACAGGGCATCGCTGAAGCTTTCTTT. Translated: CASSIQGIAEAFF.

The chain combines TRBV6-6 with TRBJ1-1; 8 bases are a match to TRBD1. Germline lookup yields CDR1 MNHNY and CDR2 SVGAGI (reference sequence). CDR3 length equals 12 residues. The J segment lost 11 bases and the V segment lost 2 bases, leaving 4 bases of the junction unmatched. The CDR3 region has the DNA TGTGCCAGCAGTTACGGACAGGGAGATGCTTTCTTT. It codes for CASSYGQGDAFF.

The chain combines TRBV5-4 with TRBJ1-1; 9 bases match TRBD1. Trimming removed 0 bases from V and 9 bases from J; junction bases left unmatched: 0. The CDR3 covers 12 residues. CDR1 and CDR2 from the germline V gene are SGHNT and YYREEE (reference sequence). The CDR3 here is CASSLDRGQAFF. DNA of the CDR3: TGTGCCAGCAGCTTGGACAGGGGGCAAGCTTTCTTT. Combining the CDR3 with reference TRBV5-4 and TRBJ1-1 gives the whole variable domain ETGVTQSPTHLIKTRGQQVTLRCSSQSGHNTVSWYQQALGQGPQFIFQYYREEENGRGNFPPRFSGLQFPNYSSELNVNALELDDSALYLCASSLDRGQAFFGQGTRLTVV.

The V gene is TRBV2, the J gene TRBJ2-7; D gene ambiguous. V was clipped by 2 bases and J by 2 bases, with 10 bases between them. Germline assignment: CDR1 SNHLY and CDR2 FYNNEI. This CDR3 has 14 amino acids. The CDR3 protein is CASSENPGTYEQYF. The DNA of the CDR3 is TGTGCCAGCAGTGAAAATCCAGGAACCTACGAGCAGTACTTC.

V gene TRBV10-1 combines with J gene TRBJ1-1, with 8 bases lining up with TRBD1. The CDR3 extends over 15 amino acids. J lost 5 bases, V lost 4 bases, and 9 bases had no gene match. The germline V gene encodes CDR1 WNHNN and CDR2 SYGVQD (reference sequence). The CDR3 protein is CASSVGRGRRTEAFF. The CDR3 DNA reads TGCGCCAGCAGTGTCGGCAGGGGGCGCAGGACTGAAGCTTTCTTT.

The chain recombines TRBV5-4 with TRBJ2-7; 9 bases agree with TRBD1. J gave up 5 bases and V 4 bases, and 10 bases lay outside the gene matches. Per germline, CDR1 SGHNT and CDR2 YYREEE (reference sequence). This CDR3 has 15 residues. The CDR3 is CASSMRGTGRNEQYV. CDR3 DNA sequence: TGTGCCAGCAGCATGAGGGGGACAGGGCGCAACGAGCAGTACGTC.